The next 14 T cell receptor beta chains were all read from a single sample in a study of cytomegalovirus exposure and HLA in healthy donors. The study ran its PCR with 60 Vbeta and 13 Jbeta primers. Method: immunoSEQ multiplex PCR; TCRdb's copy keeps in-frame clones and lacks some. The profile shows 60,000 to 95,000 clones, about 79% of them singletons. Sequencing used PBMCs. The receptors shown here come from a man in his 70s in good health and CMV-seropositive.

The gene calls are TRBV4-1 and TRBJ2-3, with D possibly being TRBD2 (6 bases). The V end was cut by 3 bases, the J end by 4 bases, with 17 bases between. The CDR3 has 16 amino acids. Germline V gene sequence: CDR1 MGHRA, CDR2 YSYEKL. Here the CDR3 DNA reads TGCGCCAGCAGCCATCCAGGTAGCGGCCGACCAGATACGCAGTATTTT. As protein: CASSHPGSGRPDTQYF.

CDR3 loop: CASIRTGGSPLHF. CDR3 coding DNA: TGTGCCAGCATTAGGACAGGGGGGTCACCCCTCCACTTT. The chain couples TRBV2 to TRBJ1-6, with TRBD1 matching over 10 bases. V lost 7 bases, J lost 10 bases, and 4 bases stayed unmatched. Per the germline V gene, CDR1 is SNHLY and CDR2 is FYNNEI. The CDR3 spans 13 residues. Full variable domain (missing parts from reference TRBV2 and TRBJ1-6): EPEVTQTPSHQVTQMGQEVILRCVPISNHLYFYWYRQILGQKVEFLVSFYNNEISEKSEIFDDQFSVERPDGSNFTLKIRSTKLEDSAMYFCASIRTGGSPLHFGNGTRLTVT.

The chain recombines TRBV7-2 with TRBJ2-2; D is possibly TRBD1 (5 bases). V lost 5 bases and J 1 base, leaving 11 bases between the germline ends. The length of the CDR3 is 15 residues. Germline lookup yields CDR1 SGHTA and CDR2 FQGNSA. CDR3 sequence reads: CASSTWTQNTGELFF. The CDR3 bases are TGTGCCAGCAGCACCTGGACACAGAACACCGGGGAGCTGTTTTTT.

The chain uses TRBV5-1 and TRBJ2-7, with 11 bases matching TRBD2. Germline values: CDR1 SGHRS, CDR2 YFSETQ. V lost 3 bases, J lost 5 bases, and 4 bases stayed unmatched. This CDR3 comprises 14 residues. The CDR3 spells CASSSLAGANEQYF. The CDR3 DNA reads as TGCGCCAGCAGCTCACTAGCGGGAGCCAACGAGCAGTACTTC.

The chain links TRBV6-5 to TRBJ2-7; tentative D call: TRBD1 (5 bases). Trimming shortened V by 2 bases and J by 8 bases, and 10 bases separated the two germline ends. The germline gives CDR1 MNHEY, CDR2 SVGAGI. The CDR3 has 12 residues. The CDR3 region has the DNA TGTGCCAGCAGTTACGGCAGGGAAAAGCAGTACTTC. It is translated as CASSYGREKQYF.

V and J are TRBV11-3 and TRBJ2-5; tentative D call: TRBD2 (6 bases). V lost 5 bases and J lost 3, with 10 bases in between. The CDR3 loop spans 13 amino acids. Germline lookup yields CDR1 SGHNT and CDR2 YENEEA. The CDR3: CASSHSGEETQYF. For the CDR3, the DNA is TGTGCCAGCAGCCACTCGGGGGAAGAGACCCAGTACTTC.

The rearrangement uses TRBV9 and TRBJ2-5; 8 positions agree with TRBD2. J lost 1 base, V lost 4 bases, and 6 bases had no gene match. CDR3 length: 15 residues. The germline V gene has CDR1 SGDLS and CDR2 YYNGEE. The CDR3 is CASSPTSGFQETQYF. Here the CDR3 DNA reads TGTGCCAGCAGCCCAACTAGCGGATTCCAAGAGACCCAGTACTTC.

The chain links TRBV18 to TRBJ2-7, with TRBD1 identical over 9 bases. Germline-derived CDR1 and CDR2 are KGHSH and LQKENI. V shed 4 bases and J 3 bases; nucleotides not matched to a gene: 4. The CDR3 runs 14 residues. The CDR3 sequence: CASSLGGQGYEQYF. The CDR3 nucleotides are TGTGCCAGCTCACTAGGGGGACAGGGCTACGAGCAGTACTTC.

The count of this clone is one. This rearrangement joins TRBV5-1 to TRBJ2-7; D is unresolved. Germline values: CDR1 SGHRS, CDR2 YFSETQ. V was clipped by 4 bases and J by 0 bases, with 11 bases between them. CDR3 length: 14 residues. As DNA, the CDR3 is TGCGCCAGCAGCCCCGGTAGTGTCTCCTACGAGCAGTACTTC. This sequence encodes CASSPGSVSYEQYF.

V and J are TRBV4-2 and TRBJ1-6, with D possibly matching TRBD1 (5 bases). V gave up 0 bases and J gave up 9 bases, with 12 bases separating them. This CDR3 is 15 amino acids long. Germline V gives CDR1 LGHNA, CDR2 YNFKEQ. The CDR3 bases are TGTGCCAGCAGCCAAGAGAAGGGGTCTGGTTCACCCCTCCACTTT. Protein sequence: CASSQEKGSGSPLHF.

The chain recombines TRBV28 with TRBJ2-3; D might be TRBD1 (5 bases). The CDR3 is 16 amino acids. Trimming left V 4 bases short and J 5 bases short, with 19 bases between. In germline, CDR1 is MDHEN, CDR2 SYDVKM. CDR3 sequence: CASSSPAAGKEDTQYF. The CDR3, as DNA: TGTGCCAGCAGTTCCCCCGCCGCAGGGAAGGAAGATACGCAGTATTTT.

The CDR3 spells CASSSTGGNQPQHF. CDR3 DNA: TGTGCCAGCAGTTCCACAGGGGGTAACCAGCCCCAGCATTTT. The chain couples TRBV6-5 to TRBJ1-5; TRBD1 matches at 8 bases. J gave up 7 bases and V 4 bases, and 6 bases lay outside the gene matches. CDR3 size: 14 residues. The germline V gene has CDR1 MNHEY and CDR2 SVGAGI.

The rearrangement joins TRBV6-1 to TRBJ2-2; D is undetermined. Trimming pared 6 bases from V and 7 bases from J, leaving 12 bases between. In germline, CDR1 is MNHNS, CDR2 SASEGT. The CDR3 consists of 13 residues. The CDR3 spells CASSDSSFGELFF. For the CDR3, the DNA is TGTGCCAGCAGCGACTCTAGTTTCGGGGAGCTGTTTTTT.

This rearrangement joins TRBV4-1 to TRBJ1-2, with D possibly being TRBD1 (5 bases). The germline CDR1 and CDR2 sequences are MGHRA and YSYEKL. The CDR3 spans 16 residues. The V end was cut by 1 base, the J end by 4 bases, with 16 bases between. CDR3 sequence (DNA): TGCGCCAGCAGCCAAGGACAGCGTAATCTATTCTATGGCTACACCTTC. Its translation: CASSQGQRNLFYGYTF.